This record concerns one T cell receptor (beta chain) sequence. Its antigen is not known. The data were taken from a study of CD8+CD57+ T cells in acquired aplastic anemia. Study in general: The study obtained an average of 3.2 ug of DNA from sorted CD4+ and CD8+ cells.

The TCR beta profiling, which covered VDJ combination and CDR3 sequence, was carried out using genomic DNA as the template. From the reads, TCRdb called clonotypes with MiXCR, one entry per CDR3 protein. The sample contains 200,000 to 250,000 distinct CDR3 sequences, about 62% of which appear only once. Study results and limitations: Patients and controls turned out to have approximately 29 CD8+ CDR3 sequences in common.

The CDR3 covers 13 residues. Germline CDR1 KGHDR, CDR2 SFDVKD. Deletions cut 6 bases from V and 2 bases from J, with 9 bases between. Before being chosen for sequencing, patients had shown CD8+CD57+ cell expansion by flow cytometry. There were no patients without severe acquired aplastic anemia. Sequencing was performed on sorted CD4+, CD8+, or CD8+CD57+ T cells (not recorded which) from PBMCs. V is TRBV24-1 and J is TRBJ1-2, with TRBD1 as a possible D gene (5 bases). The TCR was taken from a human donor with aplastic anemia. CDR3 DNA: TGTGCCACCAGTCCCGGGGGAAACTATGGCTACACCTTC. The encoded protein is CATSPGGNYGYTF.